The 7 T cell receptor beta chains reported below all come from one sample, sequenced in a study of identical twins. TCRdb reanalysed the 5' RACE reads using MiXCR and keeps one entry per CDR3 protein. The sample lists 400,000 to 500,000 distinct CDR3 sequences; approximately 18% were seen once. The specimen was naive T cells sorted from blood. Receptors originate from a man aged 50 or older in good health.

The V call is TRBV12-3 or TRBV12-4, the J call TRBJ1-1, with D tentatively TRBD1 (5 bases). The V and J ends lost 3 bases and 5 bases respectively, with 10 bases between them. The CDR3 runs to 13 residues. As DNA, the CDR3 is TGTGCCAGCAGTTTTTCCAGGGCGACTGAAGCTTTCTTT. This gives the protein CASSFSRATEAFF.

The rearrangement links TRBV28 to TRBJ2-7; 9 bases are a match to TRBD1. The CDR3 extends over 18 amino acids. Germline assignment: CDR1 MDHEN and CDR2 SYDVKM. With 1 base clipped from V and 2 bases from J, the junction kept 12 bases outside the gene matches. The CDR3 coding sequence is TGTGCCAGCAGTTTATACACTACCGGGACAGGGACTACCTACGAGCAGTACTTC. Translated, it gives CASSLYTTGTGTTYEQYF.

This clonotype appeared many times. DNA for the CDR3: TGCAGTGCCATCAGGGGTAGGGACACCGGGGAGCTGTTTTTT. It is translated as CSAIRGRDTGELFF. The chain joins TRBV20-1 to TRBJ2-2; D perhaps matches TRBD1 (6 bases). CDR1 is DFQATT and CDR2 is SNEGSKA in the germline V gene (reference sequence). This CDR3 has 14 residues. V shed 6 bases and J shed 3 bases, with 14 bases lying between them.

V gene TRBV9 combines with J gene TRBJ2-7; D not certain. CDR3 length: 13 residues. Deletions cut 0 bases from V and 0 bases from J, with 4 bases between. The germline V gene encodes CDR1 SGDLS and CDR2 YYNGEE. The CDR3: CASSVAHSYEQYF. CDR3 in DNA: TGTGCCAGCAGCGTAGCCCACTCCTACGAGCAGTACTTC.

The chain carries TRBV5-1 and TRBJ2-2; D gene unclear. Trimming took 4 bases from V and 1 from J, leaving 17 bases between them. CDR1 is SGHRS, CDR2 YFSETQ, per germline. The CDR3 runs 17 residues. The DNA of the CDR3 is TGCGCCAGCAGCAGGTCTACAACTCCCCAGAACACCGGGGAGCTGTTTTTT. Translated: CASSRSTTPQNTGELFF. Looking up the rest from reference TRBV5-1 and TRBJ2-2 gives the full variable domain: KAGVTQTPRYLIKTRGQQVTLSCSPISGHRSVSWYQQTPGQGLQFLFEYFSETQRNKGNFPGRFSGRQFSNSRSEMNVSTLELGDSALYLCASSRSTTPQNTGELFFGEGSRLTVL.

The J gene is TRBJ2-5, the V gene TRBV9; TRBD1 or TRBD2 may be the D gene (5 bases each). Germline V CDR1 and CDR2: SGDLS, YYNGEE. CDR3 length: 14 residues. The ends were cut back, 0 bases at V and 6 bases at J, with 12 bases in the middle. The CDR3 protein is CASSVAMRDQTQYF. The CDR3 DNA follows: TGTGCCAGCAGCGTAGCGATGAGGGACCAGACCCAGTACTTC. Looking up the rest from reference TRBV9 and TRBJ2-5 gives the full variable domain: DSGVTQTPKHLITATGQRVTLRCSPRSGDLSVYWYQQSLDQGLQFLIQYYNGEERAKGNILERFSAQQFPDLHSELNLSSLELGDSALYFCASSVAMRDQTQYFGPGTRLLVL.

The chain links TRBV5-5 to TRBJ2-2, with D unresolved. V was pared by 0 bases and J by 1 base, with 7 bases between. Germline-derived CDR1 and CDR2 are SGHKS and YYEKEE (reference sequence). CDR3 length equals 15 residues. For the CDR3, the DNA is TGTGCCAGCAGCTTGGTGGCCAGGAACACCGGGGAGCTGTTTTTT. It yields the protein CASSLVARNTGELFF.